These T cell receptor beta chains were read from a single sample in a study of monozygotic twins with inflammatory bowel disease. TCRdb re-called the 5' RACE reads; one entry per CDR3 protein, DNA not given. In all, the sample yields 110,000 to 150,000 distinct CDR3 sequences. Sequenced material: blood. Receptor source: a human donor with ulcerative colitis or Crohn's disease, or a healthy co-twin of an affected twin (not recorded which). CDR3s include the opening cysteine and the closing phenylalanine or tryptophan.

V	J	CDR3
TRBV6-5	TRBJ2-1	CASSYDADRASYNEQFF
TRBV4-3	TRBJ2-3	CASSQGQDTTDTQYF
TRBV5-1	TRBJ2-2	CASSYRENTGELFF
TRBV7-9	TRBJ1-2	CASSLDGANYGYTF
TRBV20-1	TRBJ1-5	CSAPIGRGGVGNQPQHF
TRBV10-3	TRBJ2-3	CAISAGPPGYTDTQYF
TRBV6-5	TRBJ1-2	CASSSRTPNYGYTF
TRBV29-1	TRBJ1-1	CSAIEGGGTEAFF
TRBV10-3	TRBJ1-1	CAIMPMAVNTEAFF
TRBV6-6	TRBJ1-1	CASSYSGEAFF
TRBV2	TRBJ2-7	CATLGTGRSRGQYEQYF
TRBV29-1	TRBJ1-1	CSVARVGWEGTEAFF
TRBV27	TRBJ2-1	CASSSPPSGSPLGEQFF
TRBV2	TRBJ2-1	CASFGGYEQFF
TRBV14	TRBJ1-1	CASSPGGLKAEAFF
TRBV7-2	TRBJ1-5	CASSLGGREQPQHF
TRBV24-1	TRBJ1-6	CATDLASDSNSPLHF
TRBV20-1	TRBJ2-7	CSAIGQGRRYEQYF
TRBV19	TRBJ1-5	CASSIDRQPQHF
TRBV6-6	TRBJ2-2	CASSYSEGPGELFF
TRBV5-6	TRBJ2-7	CASSQISLGVRYF
TRBV19	TRBJ2-1	CASSIEAGRSYNEQFF
TRBV5-5	TRBJ2-3	CASSLLGEDTDTQYF
TRBV10-3	TRBJ2-7	CAISVGIYEQYF
TRBV4-2	TRBJ2-5	CASSRRTDQETQYF
TRBV3-1	TRBJ1-1	CASSQGGSEAFF
TRBV11-2	TRBJ2-4	CASSLGGGQGSGKNIQYF
TRBV4-1	TRBJ2-5	CASSQGKRQETQYF
TRBV30	TRBJ1-5	CAWSTAIRNQPQHF
TRBV6-1	TRBJ2-4	CASSEGTAVYIQYF
TRBV27	TRBJ1-4	CASSDGTGGRVNEKLFF
TRBV4-2	TRBJ2-3	CASSQEVGPADTQYF
TRBV28	TRBJ1-2	CASSLGGLRGYGYTF
TRBV20-1	TRBJ2-7	CSARSMGRYEQYF
TRBV29-1	TRBJ1-1	CSVQGVLNTEAFF
TRBV18	TRBJ1-5	CASSPRMTEPQHF
TRBV7-6	TRBJ1-1	CASSSRRDMGTEAFF
TRBV12-3/TRBV12-4	TRBJ2-7	CASSFIADRVISYEQYF
TRBV9	TRBJ1-1	CASSQGGSGGAGEAFF
TRBV7-2	TRBJ1-5	CASSPRARVNQPQHF
TRBV28	TRBJ2-7	CASSLTGAKLYEQYF
TRBV12-3/TRBV12-4	TRBJ2-7	CASSFGPIGGAYEQYF
TRBV7-2	TRBJ1-5	CASSYRGGGSNQPQHF
TRBV6-2/TRBV6-3	TRBJ2-1	CASEQGTSYNEQFF
TRBV7-9	TRBJ2-7	CASSLDTPSYEQYF
TRBV6-5	TRBJ2-1	CASSYGGSIRSYNEQFF
TRBV12-3/TRBV12-4	TRBJ2-7	CASSPGPILEQYF
TRBV7-2	TRBJ2-7	CASSLASGSIHEQYF
TRBV5-1	TRBJ2-7	CASSWRTKSYEQYF
TRBV24-1	TRBJ2-5	CATSDHRDSQETQYF
TRBV9	TRBJ2-3	CASSGTSGIPDTQYF
TRBV29-1	TRBJ2-5	CSVETSGRIRETQYF
TRBV6-5	TRBJ2-5	CASSYSIGDQETQYF
TRBV7-3	TRBJ1-5	CASSRTVHQPQHF
TRBV4-2	TRBJ2-7	CASSQDEGAYEQYF
TRBV5-5	TRBJ1-5	CASSPGQGGWSNQPQHF